Listed below are T cell receptor beta chains from one sample, sequenced in a study of blood T cell repertoires in COVID-19. Clones were read by immunoSEQ multiplex PCR, and TCRdb kept only the in-frame ones, dropping some. This table has some 200,000 clones, 87% appearing once. Sequenced sample: PBMCs or T cells enriched from blood (not recorded which). The receptors were sampled from a woman aged 25 to 39 who had recovered from COVID-19. CDR3s leave out the opening cysteine and the closing phenylalanine or tryptophan. The order of the fields is clone size, J gene, V gene, CDR3 protein. For some rows the clone size is stated as once, few or many, or as a class when expanded; others skip it.

clone_size: -; j_call: TRBJ1-1; v_call: TRBV19; cdr3_aa: ASSMTGMNTEAF
clone_size: -; j_call: TRBJ1-5; v_call: TRBV7-2; cdr3_aa: ASSLRQGGQPQH
clone_size: -; j_call: TRBJ2-7; v_call: TRBV7-2; cdr3_aa: ASSLGGGTRYEQY
clone_size: -; j_call: TRBJ2-1; v_call: TRBV24-1; cdr3_aa: ATSDPGLAGGGEQF
clone_size: -; j_call: TRBJ2-1; v_call: TRBV4-2; cdr3_aa: ASSQVTSGNNEQF
clone_size: -; j_call: TRBJ2-7; v_call: TRBV6-5; cdr3_aa: ASRMDRSVNEQY
clone_size: -; j_call: TRBJ1-6; v_call: TRBV30; cdr3_aa: AWRRDRTSPLH
clone_size: -; j_call: TRBJ1-1; v_call: TRBV7-3; cdr3_aa: ASSSQGDTEAF
clone_size: -; j_call: TRBJ2-3; v_call: TRBV6-4; cdr3_aa: ASSDGAGGKGDTQY
clone_size: -; j_call: TRBJ1-1; v_call: TRBV7-2; cdr3_aa: ASSFPPGTEAF
clone_size: few; j_call: TRBJ2-7; v_call: TRBV7-9; cdr3_aa: ASSWATSGAYEQY
clone_size: -; j_call: TRBJ2-5; v_call: TRBV2; cdr3_aa: ASSDAGAYQETQY
clone_size: -; j_call: TRBJ1-1; v_call: TRBV14; cdr3_aa: ASSQVETEGTEAF
clone_size: -; j_call: TRBJ1-3; v_call: TRBV29-1; cdr3_aa: SVLTPTLGSGNTIY
clone_size: -; j_call: TRBJ2-3; v_call: TRBV11-2; cdr3_aa: ASSLKRTSAIDTQY
clone_size: -; j_call: TRBJ1-1; v_call: TRBV18; cdr3_aa: ASSPGTGANTEAF
clone_size: -; j_call: TRBJ2-1; v_call: TRBV9; cdr3_aa: ASSVDSLAGGPKQF